This entry features one T cell receptor (beta chain) sequence. This clonotype was observed many times. The specificity of this receptor is unknown. Base qualities were left out, and no much larger clone turns up one base away. V and J lose 2 bases and 2 bases, and a span of 12 bases separates them. Per the germline V gene, SGHRS is the CDR1 and YFSETQ is the CDR2. Including cysteine and phenylalanine, the CDR3 has 15 amino acids. CDR3 DNA only is kept here, 45 bases in frame from base 1. cDNA was synthesized by template-switch 5'RACE using a primer with a 10-nucleotide random unique molecular identifier that tagged each TCR transcript. Every sequencing run covered 15-18 subjects and yielded more than 200 million TCR-beta sequences. Total RNA was extracted with the RNeasy kit. Using the KAPA Real-time Library Amplification kit, TCR-beta VDJ regions were amplified with primers for the TCR constant region and the 5'RACE anchor. Sample indexes and Illumina adaptors were added in a first PCR, after which library yield was increased in a second PCR. After Ampure bead purification, the roughly 650 bp TCR product was size-selected on a 2% E-gel SizeSelection system. Before pooling, libraries had their quality checked on a Bioanalyzer, their concentration measured with Qubit, and their quantity determined with the Kapa Library Quantification kit. Paired-end 2 x 150 bp sequencing of the libraries was performed on an Illumina HiSeq 2500. To increase sequence diversity, roughly 24-32% phiX was spiked into each library pool. Regarding the original processing steps: The UMI-based MiGEC pipeline processed quality-filtered reads and removed over 90% of raw TCR sequences during error correction. IMGT germline references were used for alignment of VDJ genes, and clonotypes were defined by a unique CDR3 amino acid sequence together with V-J genes. VDJtools evaluated clonal expansion, Shannon diversity and CDR3 relatedness (CalcPairwiseDistances, ClusterSamples); CLCbio workbench built phylogenetic trees. A clone was classed as expanded if it had 8 or more unique UMIs, a cutoff based on coefficient-of-variation modelling across technical triplicates. The raw public data were reprocessed by TCRdb itself: fastp quality trimming at Q25, MiXCR clonotype calling, in-frame beta chains only. Entries that share a CDR3 protein sequence are merged under the most common genes and DNA. TCRdb's processing, not the authors' own work, is the source of the V and J calls. The sample records 13,000 to 15,000 distinct CDR3 sequences, approximately 13% of which are singletons. The ten largest make up about 40% of the sample.

The source of the sample is a study of neurological immune-mediated disorders (dated by TCRdb to between 2018 and 2021). At the level of the whole study: Peripheral blood TCR-beta repertoires from patients with HTLV-I-associated myelopathy (HAM/TSP), patients with multiple sclerosis, and healthy controls were compared in the study using UMI-based sequencing. Alongside PBMC samples, the set of about 97 TCR-beta libraries contained longitudinal samples, technical triplicates, and paired CD4+ and CD8+ T-cell subsets that had been sorted. Of the approximately 65 subjects in the cohort, about 15 were HAM/TSP patients, approximately 34 were multiple sclerosis patients, and some 20 were healthy controls.

TCR libraries for sorted subsets were made from roughly 950,000 sorted CD4+ or CD8+ T cells. Peripheral blood underwent Ficoll-Hypaque density gradient centrifugation to isolate PBMCs, which were then cryopreserved in liquid nitrogen. The study also sequenced paired sorted CD4+ and CD8+ subsets from healthy controls, HAM/TSP patients and MS patients. General conclusions and limits of the study: TCR clonal expansion was greatest in HAM/TSP patients and smallest in MS patients, who ranked below even healthy controls. Across subjects, expanded clones never shared an identical CDR3 amino acid sequence, which suggests that the TCR-beta repertoires in every group were private.

The clonotype comes from a female donor with HTLV-1-associated myelopathy (HAM/TSP). Recombination joined TRBV5-1 with TRBJ2-3, with the D gene not clear enough to name. The sequencing sample was made of CD8+ T cells from blood. The CDR3 reads as follows: CASSFTRPPTDTQYF. The DNA is as follows: TGCGCCAGCAGCTTCACACGCCCCCCCACAGATACGCAGTATTTT.